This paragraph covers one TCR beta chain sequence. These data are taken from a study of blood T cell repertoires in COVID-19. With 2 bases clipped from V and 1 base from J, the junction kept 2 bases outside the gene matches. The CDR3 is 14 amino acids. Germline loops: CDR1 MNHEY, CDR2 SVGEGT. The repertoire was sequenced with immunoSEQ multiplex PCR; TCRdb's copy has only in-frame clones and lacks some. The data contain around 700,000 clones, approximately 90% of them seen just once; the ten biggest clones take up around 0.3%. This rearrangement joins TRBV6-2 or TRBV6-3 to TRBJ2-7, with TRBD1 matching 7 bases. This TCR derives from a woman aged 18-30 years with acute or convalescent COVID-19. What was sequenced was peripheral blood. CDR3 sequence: CASSYPGQSYEQYF. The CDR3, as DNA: TGTGCCAGCAGTTACCCGGGACAGTCCTACGAGCAGTACTTC.